A selection of T cell receptor beta chains follows, all from one sample in a study of cytomegalovirus exposure and HLA in healthy donors. Only in-frame clones appear in the TCRdb table, and some are missing; sequencing was by immunoSEQ multiplex PCR. The sample gives 150,000 or so clones, 70% of which show up once; about 2.2% is in the top ten. The sample consisted of PBMCs. Source of these receptors: a woman aged 55-69 years in good health and CMV-seropositive. The CDR3 runs from the conserved cysteine through the conserved F or W. The order of the fields is J gene, D gene, V gene, CDR3 protein. D genes are given only for firm matches.

>TRBJ1-1|.|TRBV29-1
CSARTATEAFF
>TRBJ2-3|.|TRBV6-5
CASKGAVRTDTQYF
>TRBJ2-5|TRBD1|TRBV7-8
CASSPGQLHQETQYF
>TRBJ2-2|.|TRBV10-1
CASSGQPGELFF
>TRBJ2-7|TRBD1|TRBV5-1
CARRDRVGEQYF
>TRBJ1-1|.|TRBV6-1
CASRAGQSNTEAFF
>TRBJ1-2|.|TRBV28
CASSYRFYGYTF
>TRBJ1-2|.|TRBV28
CASSPQGFYGYTF
>TRBJ2-2|.|TRBV6-6
CASSYSLLTGELFF
>TRBJ1-1|.|TRBV30
CAWTRTGSTEAFF
>TRBJ2-7|.|TRBV5-1
CASSLEPSREQYF
>TRBJ2-7|.|TRBV2
CASSRLRGYEQYF
>TRBJ1-1|.|TRBV9
CASSVVPGRSEAFF
>TRBJ2-6|TRBD1|TRBV19
CASTGTASGANVLTF
>TRBJ2-3|TRBD2|TRBV5-1
CASSLAPSGAPDTQYF
>TRBJ2-5|.|TRBV5-4
CASSLELAGETQYF
>TRBJ1-2|.|TRBV19
CASNEGRAGVLGGYTF
>TRBJ2-2|TRBD1|TRBV29-1
CSATTGGTGELFF
>TRBJ2-5|TRBD2|TRBV7-8
CASSAGTSGRNLETQYF
>.|.|TRBV6-7
CASSSLKYEQYF
>TRBJ2-2|.|TRBV19
CATRPGVTNTGELFF
>TRBJ1-2|.|TRBV27
CASSEWPNYGYTF
>TRBJ2-5|TRBD1|TRBV6-1
CASSGTGGSGETQYF
>TRBJ2-7|TRBD1|TRBV2
CASSGGTGGSEQYF
>TRBJ1-1|TRBD1|TRBV30
CAWGTGGEAFF
>TRBJ1-1|.|TRBV11-3
CASSPRGGMNTEAFF
>TRBJ2-7|TRBD2|TRBV6-1
CASSDALADRKYF
>TRBJ1-1|.|TRBV4-1
CASSQAEGTEAFF
>TRBJ2-5|TRBD2|TRBV30
CAHGAGGETQYF
>TRBJ1-3|.|TRBV7-9
CASSLSGSGNTIYF
>.|.|TRBV30
CAWSSQYEQYF
>TRBJ2-5|TRBD1|TRBV5-1
CASSLWTGQGGRETQYF
>TRBJ2-2|.|TRBV18
CASSPIAGVDTGELFF
>TRBJ1-5|.|TRBV5-8
CASSGGGVQPQHF
>TRBJ1-4|.|TRBV2
CASTRDYNEKLFF
>TRBJ1-5|.|TRBV2
CASSEMTAGGQPQHF
>TRBJ1-3|.|TRBV9
CASRPSSGNTIYF
>TRBJ2-7|.|TRBV28
CASAGTPTYEQYF
>TRBJ2-1|TRBD2|TRBV11-1
CASSPLGGTDEQFF
>TRBJ1-1|TRBD1|TRBV28
CASKGQGKDRHTEAFF
>TRBJ1-2|.|TRBV2
CASSGTNYGYTF
>TRBJ2-7|.|TRBV5-1
CASSLGQGRAYEQYF
>TRBJ1-1|TRBD1|TRBV5-4
CASSPGQGRMTFF
>TRBJ1-2|.|TRBV9
CASSAQQGLGGYTF
>TRBJ1-3|.|TRBV27
CASSLQGDPGNTIYF
>TRBJ1-2|.|TRBV7-3
CASSLNRQGNYGYTF
>TRBJ2-7|TRBD1|TRBV6-6
CASSYQDRGLYEQYF
>TRBJ1-2|.|TRBV28
CASSFPGNYGYTF
>.|.|TRBV5-6
CASSSTGPGYEQYF
>TRBJ1-2|.|TRBV28
CASSLRDRYTF
>TRBJ2-7|TRBD2|TRBV23-1
CASSPAGRVPYYEQYF